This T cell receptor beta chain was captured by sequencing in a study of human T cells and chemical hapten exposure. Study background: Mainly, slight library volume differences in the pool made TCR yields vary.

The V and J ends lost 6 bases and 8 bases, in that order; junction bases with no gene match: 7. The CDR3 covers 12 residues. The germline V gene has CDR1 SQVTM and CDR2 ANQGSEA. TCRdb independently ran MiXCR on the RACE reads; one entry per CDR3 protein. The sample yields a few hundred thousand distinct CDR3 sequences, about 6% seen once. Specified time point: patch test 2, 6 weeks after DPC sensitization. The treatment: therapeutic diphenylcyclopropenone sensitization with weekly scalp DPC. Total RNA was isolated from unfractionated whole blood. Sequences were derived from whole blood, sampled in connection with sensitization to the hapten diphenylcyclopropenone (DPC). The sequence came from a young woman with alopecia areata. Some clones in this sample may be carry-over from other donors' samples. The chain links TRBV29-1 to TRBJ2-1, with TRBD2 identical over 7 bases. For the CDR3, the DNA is TGCAGCGTAGAAAGACTAGCTGATGAGCAGTTCTTC. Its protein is CSVERLADEQFF.